Many counts were recorded for the clone carrying this T cell receptor beta chain. The authors built TCR beta libraries using iRepertoire HTBI primers and Arm-PCR of CDR3 regions. TCRdb recomputed calls from the multiplex PCR reads with MiXCR, one row per CDR3 protein. The sample lists a few hundred thousand distinct CDR3 sequences, 23% occurring once. Time point noted: persistent/refractory GD, antithyroid drugs over 5 years with positive TRAb. PBMC RNA was the source of the TCR library. The source of the patients was an endocrinology department in Xi'an, China. These data are taken from a study of regulatory T cells in long-lasting Graves disease. This CDR3 comprises 16 residues. V was pared by 3 bases and J by 4 bases, with 15 bases between.

The specimen comprised peripheral blood mononuclear cells (PBMCs), sampled when the disease was refractory, from a patient treated with antithyroid drugs. The chain joins TRBV12-3 or TRBV12-4 to TRBJ2-2; TRBD1 is a possible D gene (6 bases). The TCR sequence derives from a female donor with Graves disease. CDR3 sequence reads: CASSFLGAHITGELFF. The CDR3 DNA is TGTGCCAGCAGTTTTCTGGGGGCCCATATCACCGGGGAGCTGTTTTTT.